The 6 T cell receptor beta chains below come from one sample, sequenced in a study of T cell responses to AZD1222 COVID-19 vaccine. Sequenced by immunoSEQ multiplex PCR; TCRdb stores in-frame clones only, minus some. Among roughly 100,000 clones listed, 88% were seen once. The material sequenced was peripheral blood, taken on day 0 of AZD1222 vaccination. These receptor sequences come from an adult in good health.

The rearrangement links TRBV3-1 (or the pseudogene TRBV3-2) to TRBJ2-7; tentatively, D is TRBD1 (6 bases). Germline values: CDR1 LGHDT, CDR2 YNNKEL (reference sequence). The CDR3 sequence is 14 residues long. Trimming removed 1 base from V and 7 bases from J, with 14 bases in between. CDR3: CASSQGRHGTEQYF. DNA of the CDR3: TGTGCCAGCAGCCAAGGAAGACACGGGACAGAGCAGTACTTC.

The CDR3 protein is CASSPARSQNSPLHF. For the CDR3, the DNA is TGTGCCAGCAGTCCGGCGCGTTCTCAGAATTCACCCCTCCACTTT. The V call is TRBV27, the J call TRBJ1-6; the D is unclear. There are 15 residues in the CDR3. The germline V gene encodes CDR1 MNHEY and CDR2 SMNVEV (reference sequence). V was pared by 5 bases and J by 7 bases, with 15 bases between.

The chain joins TRBV10-3 to TRBJ1-2, with 8 bases identical to TRBD1. Trimming cost V 7 bases and J 8 bases; bases outside gene matches: 6. CDR3 length: 12 amino acids. CDR1 and CDR2 from the germline V gene are ENHRY and SYGVKD. The CDR3 reads CAIMRQGSGYTF. CDR3 bases: TGTGCCATCATGAGACAGGGGAGCGGCTACACCTTC.

J is TRBJ2-7 and V is TRBV9, with 7 bases aligning to TRBD2. Germline-derived CDR1 and CDR2 are SGDLS and YYNGEE. CDR3 size: 15 residues. V trimming: 0 bases; J trimming: 4 bases; junction bases outside the gene matches: 7. CDR3 in DNA: TGTGCCAGCAGCGTAGACAGGAGCGGGACTTACGAGCAGTACTTC. Amino acids: CASSVDRSGTYEQYF. Variable domain in full (rest from reference TRBV9 and TRBJ2-7): DSGVTQTPKHLITATGQRVTLRCSPRSGDLSVYWYQQSLDQGLQFLIQYYNGEERAKGNILERFSAQQFPDLHSELNLSSLELGDSALYFCASSVDRSGTYEQYFGPGTRLTVT.

The chain uses TRBV3-1 (or the pseudogene TRBV3-2) and TRBJ2-3, with D possibly matching TRBD1 (5 bases). The CDR3 has 16 amino acids. Germline CDR1 and CDR2: LGHDT and YNNKEL (reference sequence). V lost 3 bases to trimming and J lost 0 bases, with 13 bases between them. The CDR3 DNA reads as TGTGCCAGCAGCCACCGGGCCAAGGGGAGCACAGATACGCAGTATTTT. It yields the protein CASSHRAKGSTDTQYF.

The V call is TRBV29-1, the J call TRBJ1-2, with 9 bases fitting TRBD1. The CDR3 length is 13 residues. The germline CDR1 and CDR2 sequences are SQVTM and ANQGSEA. The V segment lost 7 bases and the J segment 4 bases; nucleotides outside the gene matches: 7. CDR3 in DNA: TGCAGCGGGGGACAGGGTCTTGGCTATGGCTACACCTTC. It yields the protein CSGGQGLGYGYTF.